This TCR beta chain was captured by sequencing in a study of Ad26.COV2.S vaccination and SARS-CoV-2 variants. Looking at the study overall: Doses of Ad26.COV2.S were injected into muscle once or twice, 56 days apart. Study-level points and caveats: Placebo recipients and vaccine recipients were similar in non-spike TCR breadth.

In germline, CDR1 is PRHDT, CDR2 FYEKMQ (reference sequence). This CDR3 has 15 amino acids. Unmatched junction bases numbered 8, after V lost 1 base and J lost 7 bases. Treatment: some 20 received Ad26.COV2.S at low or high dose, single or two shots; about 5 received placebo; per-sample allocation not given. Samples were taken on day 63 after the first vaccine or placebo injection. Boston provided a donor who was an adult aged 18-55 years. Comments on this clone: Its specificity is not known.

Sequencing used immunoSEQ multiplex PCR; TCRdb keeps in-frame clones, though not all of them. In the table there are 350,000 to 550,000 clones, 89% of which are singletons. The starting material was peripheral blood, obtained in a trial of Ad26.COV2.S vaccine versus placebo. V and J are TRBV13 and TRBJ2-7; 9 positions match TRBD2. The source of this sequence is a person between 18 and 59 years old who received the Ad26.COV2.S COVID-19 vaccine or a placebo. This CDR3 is CASSLVGTSPREQYF. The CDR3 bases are TGTGCCAGCAGCTTAGTTGGGACTAGCCCCCGGGAGCAGTACTTC.